This TCR beta chain stems from a study of T cell responses to AZD1222 COVID-19 vaccine. General observations from the study: Among the donors, most were white British and more were female, and clonal diversity was possibly underestimated.

Germline CDR1 and CDR2: SNHLY and FYNNEI. V lost 3 bases to trimming and J lost 5 bases, with 13 bases between them. CDR3 length: 14 residues. With regard to this clone: Its antigen is currently unknown.

The repertoire was sequenced with immunoSEQ multiplex PCR; TCRdb's copy has only in-frame clones and lacks some. The data hold around 100,000 clones, with roughly 84% observed a single time. The material sequenced was peripheral blood, taken on day 0 of AZD1222 vaccination. This TCR came from an adult in good health. The V and J genes are TRBV2 and TRBJ1-1; D gene uncertain. In DNA form, the CDR3 reads TGTGCCAGCAGTGATCTTGCGGGGAGGACTGAAGCTTTCTTT. The encoded protein is CASSDLAGRTEAFF.